The source of this TCR beta chain is a study of Ad26.COV2.S vaccination and SARS-CoV-2 variants. General study points: A substantial breadth of spike-specific CD8+ and CD4+ T cell responses after vaccination has been reported. Recipients given vaccine exceeded placebo recipients in spike-specific TCR breadth.

The protocol was immunoSEQ multiplex PCR, while the TCRdb copy is restricted to in-frame clones and leaves out a portion. Of about 350,000 clones listed, about 86% are singletons. The treatment here: over 15 received Ad26.COV2.S at low or high dose, single or two shots; several received placebo; per-sample allocation not given. Following the first vaccine or placebo injection, samples were taken on day 63. The sample came from a Boston adult aged 18-55 years. An Ad26 vector expressing Wuhan-strain SARS-CoV-2 spike constituted the vaccine. Comments on this clone: Its antigen is as yet unknown.

V lost 0 bases to trimming and J lost 3 bases; unmatched junction nucleotides: 1. Germline V gives CDR1 LGHNA, CDR2 YSLEER. CDR3 length equals 15 residues. This TCR was recovered from a person aged 18-60 years who received the Ad26.COV2.S COVID-19 vaccine or a placebo. V gene TRBV4-3 combines with J gene TRBJ2-3; the match to TRBD1 covers 9 bases. The starting material was peripheral blood, obtained in a trial of Ad26.COV2.S vaccine versus placebo. CDR3 protein: CASSQEGQGTDTQYF. Written as DNA, the CDR3 is TGCGCCAGCAGCCAAGAGGGACAGGGTACAGATACGCAGTATTTT.